The 7 T cell receptor beta chains listed next were all sequenced from one sample in a study of response to subunit inactivated influenza vaccine. TCRdb recomputed calls from the RT-PCR reads with MiXCR, one row per CDR3 protein. The repertoire has roughly 670,000 distinct CDR3 sequences, roughly 15% of them found once; the top ten carry approximately 7.6%. This sample comprised PBMCs from blood, obtained roughly 15 days before vaccination. The receptors stem from a man aged 45-60 years who received an inactivated influenza vaccine.

In this sample, this clonotype turned up a few times. The chain combines TRBV29-1 with TRBJ2-1; no clear D. Germline CDR1 SQVTM, CDR2 ANQGSEA. There are 12 residues in the CDR3. Trimming cost V 2 bases and J 6 bases, with 8 bases left between them. The CDR3 protein is CSVELTANEQFF. The CDR3 DNA is TGCAGCGTTGAACTAACCGCCAATGAGCAGTTCTTC.

In its sample, this clonotype was seen a few times. This sequence joins TRBV11-2 and TRBJ2-3; D is perhaps TRBD2 (6 bases). The germline gives CDR1 SGHAT, CDR2 FQNNGV. The CDR3 spans 14 residues. Between the trimmed V and J ends, which lost 5 bases and 3 bases, there was a span of 12 bases. The CDR3 sequence: CASSAAGRTDTQYF. CDR3 nucleotide sequence: TGTGCCAGCAGCGCCGCGGGACGAACAGATACGCAGTATTTT.

This clonotype was counted many times. The chain combines TRBV5-1 with TRBJ2-5; D is perhaps TRBD1 or TRBD2 (5 bases each). Germline V gene lookup returns CDR1 SGHRS and CDR2 YFSETQ. The CDR3 is made up of 15 amino acids. V was shortened by 5 bases and J by 7 bases, with 21 bases between the two germline ends. The CDR3 reads CASRSDLGDLGTQYF. In DNA form, the CDR3 reads TGCGCCAGCAGAAGTGATTTGGGGGATTTGGGGACCCAGTACTTC.

In its sample, this clonotype was seen a few times. V is TRBV5-1 and J is TRBJ2-3; 9 nucleotides agree with TRBD2. Per the germline V gene, CDR1 is SGHRS and CDR2 is YFSETQ. This CDR3 spans 15 amino acids. V trimming: 0 bases; J trimming: 6 bases; junction bases outside the gene matches: 5. The CDR3 is CASSLGSGSRDTQYF. CDR3 sequence (DNA): TGCGCCAGCAGCTTGGGTAGCGGGAGTCGGGATACGCAGTATTTT.

The chain recombines TRBV7-3 with TRBJ2-1, with D uncertain. Germline CDR1 is SGHTA and CDR2 is FQGTGA. The CDR3 spans 13 residues. V lost 3 bases to trimming and J lost 8 bases, with 11 bases between them. CDR3 nucleotide sequence: TGTGCCAGCAGCTTCGGGCCCGAGGATGAGCAGTTCTTC. Protein: CASSFGPEDEQFF.

In its sample, this clonotype was seen a few times. The V gene is TRBV4-1, the J gene TRBJ1-1, with a tentative D call TRBD1 (5 bases). V was clipped by 4 bases and J by 2 bases, with 14 bases between them. The CDR3 consists of 15 residues. Per germline, CDR1 MGHRA and CDR2 YSYEKL. The CDR3 nucleotides are TGCGCCAGCAGCCCGCTGGACAACAGAAACACTGAAGCTTTCTTT. Protein product: CASSPLDNRNTEAFF.

The chain is built from TRBV6-1 and TRBJ1-2, with 7 bases fitting TRBD1. Unmatched junction bases numbered 9, after V lost 5 bases and J lost 6 bases. Germline V gives CDR1 MNHNS, CDR2 SASEGT. The CDR3 is made up of 14 amino acids. CDR3: CASSLNDRVDGYTF. The DNA for the CDR3 is TGTGCCAGCAGTCTAAACGACAGGGTGGATGGCTACACCTTC.